Following are 16 T cell receptor beta chains from one sample sequenced in a study of human T cells and chemical hapten exposure. Time point of the sample: pre-sensitization, week 0. Treatment denoted: therapeutic diphenylcyclopropenone sensitization with weekly scalp DPC. From the RACE reads, TCRdb called clonotypes with MiXCR, one entry per CDR3 protein. The repertoire has 380,000 or so distinct CDR3 sequences, 4.5% to 7% of them found once; the top ten carry about 8.2%. The sequencing used whole blood, collected in connection with sensitization to the hapten diphenylcyclopropenone (DPC). The source is a woman between 18 and 29 years old with alopecia areata. Some clones in this sample may be carry-over from other donors' samples.

This clonotype was observed a few times. The J gene is TRBJ2-7, the V gene TRBV6-5; weak D call: TRBD2 (5 bases). The germline CDR1 and CDR2 sequences are MNHEY and SVGAGI. Trimming stripped 5 bases from V and 7 bases from J, with 18 bases between. This CDR3 contains 14 residues. CDR3 sequence: CASSPPGRTGEQYF. In DNA form, the CDR3 reads TGTGCCAGCAGTCCCCCGGGCAGGACGGGGGAGCAGTACTTC.

The rearrangement joins TRBV12-3 or TRBV12-4 to TRBJ2-7, with TRBD2 matching over 8 bases. With V trimmed by 3 bases and J by 0 bases, 1 base remained unmatched. The CDR3 totals 14 residues. The CDR3, as DNA: TGTGCCAGCAGTTTTAGCGGGGCCTCCTACGAGCAGTACTTC. Translation gives CASSFSGASYEQYF.

This clonotype was counted at least ten times. The rearrangement joins TRBV6-5 to TRBJ1-2, with TRBD1 matching 9 bases. Per the germline V gene, CDR1 is MNHEY and CDR2 is SVGAGI. This CDR3 has 15 amino acids. After removal of 6 bases from V and 6 bases from J, the junction contained 11 bases not matched to a gene. Here the CDR3 reads CASRNNQGTGNGYTF. CDR3 nucleotide sequence: TGTGCCAGCAGGAACAACCAAGGGACAGGGAATGGCTACACCTTC.

V usage is TRBV12-3 or TRBV12-4 and J usage is TRBJ2-5; no reliable D call. V was shortened by 2 bases and J by 5 bases, with 9 bases between the two germline ends. The CDR3 is 13 residues long. DNA for the CDR3: TGTGCCAGCAGTTTAAGTCCCTCGGAGACCCAGTACTTC. Translating it yields CASSLSPSETQYF.

This clonotype has ten or more counts. This chain joins TRBV4-3 and TRBJ2-1, with 7 bases identical to TRBD2. V trimming: 4 bases; J trimming: 4 bases; junction bases outside the gene matches: 7. The CDR3 length is 15 residues. Germline loops: CDR1 LGHNA, CDR2 YSLEER. Written as DNA, the CDR3 is TGCGCCAGCAGCCTATCTAGCGGACCTTACAATGAGCAGTTCTTC. Amino acid sequence: CASSLSSGPYNEQFF.

At least ten counts were recorded for this clonotype. The chain uses TRBV28 and TRBJ2-5; tentatively, D is TRBD1 (6 bases). The germline CDR1 and CDR2 sequences are MDHEN and SYDVKM. The V end lost 2 bases, the J end lost 4 bases, and 14 bases lay between the germline ends. The length of the CDR3 is 15 residues. CDR3 bases: TGTGCCAGCAGTTTAGGGGGCGGGCCCCGAGAGACCCAGTACTTC. This codes for CASSLGGGPRETQYF.

This clonotype was observed many times. V and J are TRBV11-1 and TRBJ2-2, with TRBD2 matching over 7 bases. CDR1 and CDR2 (germline): SGHAT, FQDESV (reference sequence). The CDR3 length is 17 residues. V trimming: 2 bases; J trimming: 5 bases; junction bases outside the gene matches: 11. For the CDR3, the DNA is TGTGCCAGCAGCTTAATAACCCGGGGAGGGGAAACCGGGGAGCTGTTTTTT. Its protein product is CASSLITRGGETGELFF.

This rearrangement joins TRBV10-3 to TRBJ2-3; 15 bases map to TRBD2. Looked up from germline, CDR1 is ENHRY and CDR2 is SYGVKD. V was clipped by 5 bases and J by 2 bases; unmatched bases: 23. This CDR3 is built from 23 residues. CDR3 loop: CAISTKDSGLAGGQTHNTDTQYF. CDR3 nucleotides: TGTGCCATCAGTACAAAAGACTCGGGACTAGCGGGGGGACAAACCCATAACACAGATACGCAGTATTTT.

This clonotype was detected ten times or more. The chain uses TRBV18 and TRBJ1-5; D is possibly TRBD1 (5 bases). Trimming stripped 0 bases from V and 4 bases from J, with 10 bases between. CDR1 KGHSH and CDR2 LQKENI come from the germline V gene. There are 15 residues in the CDR3. As DNA, the CDR3 is TGTGCCAGCTCACCACCAGGGGACGGGAATCAGCCCCAGCATTTT. This gives the protein CASSPPGDGNQPQHF.

This clonotype was counted many times. This rearrangement joins TRBV20-1 to TRBJ1-2, with D possibly being TRBD1 (5 bases). Deletions cut 0 bases from V and 5 bases from J, with 10 bases between. CDR3 length: 13 residues. Germline V lookup: CDR1 DFQATT, CDR2 SNEGSKA (reference sequence). The CDR3 DNA follows: TGCAGTGCTAGAGAGGGGACTGAATATGGCTACACCTTC. Its translation: CSAREGTEYGYTF.

This clonotype was observed a few times. This chain uses TRBV19 with TRBJ1-5; D not resolved. This CDR3 is built from 16 residues. V was trimmed by 5 bases and J by 1 base, leaving 15 bases between them. Germline assignment: CDR1 LNHDA and CDR2 SQIVND (reference sequence). The CDR3 DNA reads as TGTGCCAGTAGTCGGGCTTTTGAAGGAAGCAATCAGCCCCAGCATTTT. Translated: CASSRAFEGSNQPQHF. The complete variable domain, with remaining parts taken from reference TRBV19 and TRBJ1-5, reads DGGITQSPKYLFRKEGQNVTLSCEQNLNHDAMYWYRQDPGQGLRLIYYSQIVNDFQKGDIAEGYSVSREKKESFPLTVTSAQKNPTAFYLCASSRAFEGSNQPQHFGDGTRLSIL.

This clonotype was counted at least ten times. One end of the junction does not line up with germline, which may come from a read error. V is TRBV6-6 and J is TRBJ1-6, with 7 nucleotides matching TRBD1. This CDR3 region has 15 residues. Germline V gives CDR1 MNHNY, CDR2 SVGAGI (reference sequence). CDR3 protein: CASSHSGQTNSPLHF. The CDR3 DNA reads as TGTGCCAGCAGTCACTCGGGACAGACCAATTCACCCCTCCACTTT.

The V call is TRBV27, the J call TRBJ2-5, with D unclear. The CDR3 contains 19 residues. Trimming pared 6 bases from V and 0 bases from J, leaving 26 bases between. Germline V gene lookup returns CDR1 MNHEY and CDR2 SMNVEV (reference sequence). The CDR3 DNA reads as TGTGCCAGCAGCCCATTCCGGACGCGGTCATCCTTGTACCAAGAGACCCAGTACTTC. Translating gives CASSPFRTRSSLYQETQYF.

This clonotype was recorded a few times. V gene TRBV29-1 combines with J gene TRBJ2-1; D not resolved. This CDR3 is built from 10 residues. V was clipped by 3 bases and J by 10 bases, with 7 bases between them. Germline CDR1 SQVTM, CDR2 ANQGSEA. The DNA of the CDR3 is TGCAGCGTTGATGGGCCAGAGCAGTTCTTC. This gives the protein CSVDGPEQFF.

This clonotype has just a few counts. This chain links TRBV18 with TRBJ1-6; D remains unclear. The CDR3 extends over 16 amino acids. Deletions cut 2 bases from V and 2 bases from J, with 10 bases between. Germline V gene sequence: CDR1 KGHSH, CDR2 LQKENI. CDR3 protein: CASSPLRAAYNSPLHF. For the CDR3, the DNA is TGTGCCAGCTCACCATTAAGGGCGGCCTATAATTCACCCCTCCACTTT.

This clonotype was counted a few times. The chain links TRBV5-1 to TRBJ1-3; TRBD1 is a possible D gene (5 bases). The length of the CDR3 is 15 residues. The germline V gene has CDR1 SGHRS and CDR2 YFSETQ. Deletions cut 4 bases from V and 4 bases from J, with 15 bases between. CDR3 in DNA: TGCGCCAGCAGCCTCGACGGGGCCGAGGGAAACACCATATATTTT. Translation gives CASSLDGAEGNTIYF.